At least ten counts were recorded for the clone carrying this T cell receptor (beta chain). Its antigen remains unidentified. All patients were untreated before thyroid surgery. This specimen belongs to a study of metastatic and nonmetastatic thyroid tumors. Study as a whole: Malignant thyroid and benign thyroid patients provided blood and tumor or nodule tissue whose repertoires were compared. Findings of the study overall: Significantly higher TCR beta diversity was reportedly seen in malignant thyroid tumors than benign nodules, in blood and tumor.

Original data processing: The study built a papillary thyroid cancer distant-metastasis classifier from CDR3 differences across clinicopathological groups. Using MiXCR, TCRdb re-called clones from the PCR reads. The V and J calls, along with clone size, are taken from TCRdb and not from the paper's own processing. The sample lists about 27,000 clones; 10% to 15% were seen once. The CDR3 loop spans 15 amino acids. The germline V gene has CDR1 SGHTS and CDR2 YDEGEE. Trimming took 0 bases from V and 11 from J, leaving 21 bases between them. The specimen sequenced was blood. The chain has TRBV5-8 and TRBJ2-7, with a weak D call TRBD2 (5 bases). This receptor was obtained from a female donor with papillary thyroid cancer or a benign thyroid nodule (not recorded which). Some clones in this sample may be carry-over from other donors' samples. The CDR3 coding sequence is TGTGCCAGCAGCTTGGAGATTAACGCCCAGGAGGTGGAGTACTTC. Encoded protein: CASSLEINAQEVEYF.